This TCR beta chain stems from a study of T cells in Graves' hyperthyroidism and ophthalmopathy. For the diagnoses, clinical symptoms, serum thyroxine and TRAb, thyroid ultrasound and orbital computed tomography were used. Study findings and constraints: Researchers report that a 13 V-J model separated ophthalmopathy from stable hyperthyroidism. Blood also contained most expanded thyroid clonotypes above 0.001.

Many counts were recorded for this clonotype. Its antigen is undetermined. TCR beta CDR3 regions were amplified from RNA transcripts. HTBI primers were used for first-round RT-PCR of the TCR CDR3. TCRdb reprocessed the multiplex PCR reads via MiXCR and lists one record per CDR3 protein. The data show about 640,000 distinct CDR3 sequences, with about 14% seen just once and under 15% held by the top ten. The receptor's source is a woman in her forties or fifties with Graves' ophthalmopathy. The material sequenced was blood.

Written as DNA, the CDR3 is TGTGCCAGCAGCTTACGTGGCGGGAGGTCCTACAATGAGCAGTTCTTC. It encodes CASSLRGGRSYNEQFF. The chain uses TRBV7-8 and TRBJ2-1; 8 nucleotides align to TRBD2. CDR1 is SGHVS and CDR2 is FQNEAQ in the germline V gene. This CDR3 is 16 amino acids long. The junction had 4 bases not matched to a gene; V was cut back by 2 bases and J by 1 base.